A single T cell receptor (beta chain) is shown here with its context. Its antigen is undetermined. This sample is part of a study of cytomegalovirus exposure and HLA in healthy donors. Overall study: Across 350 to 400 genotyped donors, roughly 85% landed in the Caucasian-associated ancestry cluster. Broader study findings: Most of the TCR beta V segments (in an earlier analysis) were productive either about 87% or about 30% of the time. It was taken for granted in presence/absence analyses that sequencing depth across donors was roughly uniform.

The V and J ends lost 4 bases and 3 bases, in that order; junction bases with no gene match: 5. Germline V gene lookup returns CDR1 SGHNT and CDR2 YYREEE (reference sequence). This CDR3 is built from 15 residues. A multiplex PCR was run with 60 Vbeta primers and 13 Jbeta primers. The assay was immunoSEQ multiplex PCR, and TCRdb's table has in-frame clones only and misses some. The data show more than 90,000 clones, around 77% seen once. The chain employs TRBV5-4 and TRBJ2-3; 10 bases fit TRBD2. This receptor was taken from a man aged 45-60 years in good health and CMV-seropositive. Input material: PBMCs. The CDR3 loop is CASSVTSGDTDTQYF. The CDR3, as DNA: TGTGCCAGCAGCGTTACTAGCGGGGATACAGATACGCAGTATTTT.